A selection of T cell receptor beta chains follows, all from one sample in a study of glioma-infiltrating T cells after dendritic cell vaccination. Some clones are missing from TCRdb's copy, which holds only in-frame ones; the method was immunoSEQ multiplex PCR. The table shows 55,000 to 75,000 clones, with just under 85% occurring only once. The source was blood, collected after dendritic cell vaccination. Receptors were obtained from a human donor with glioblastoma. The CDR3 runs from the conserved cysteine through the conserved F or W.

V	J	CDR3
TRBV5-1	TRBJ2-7	CASSPGGGTRREQYF
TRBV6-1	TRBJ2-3	CASRQAGSTDTQYF
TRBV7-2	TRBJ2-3	CASSRVGGALDTQYF
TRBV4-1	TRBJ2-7	CASSQVLPIGEQYF
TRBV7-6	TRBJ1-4	CATREVFF
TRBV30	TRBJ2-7	CAWRMVQGGQGGF
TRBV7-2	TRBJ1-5	CASSLGGEQPQHF
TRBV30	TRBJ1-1	CAWRRFGGYPEAFF
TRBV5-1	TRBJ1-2	CASSYNFRDRVGYTF
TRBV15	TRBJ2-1	CATSRGYRDRGNEQFF
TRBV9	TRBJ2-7	CASSATQGVYEQYF
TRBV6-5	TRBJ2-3	CASYSGGADTQYF
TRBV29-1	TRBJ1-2	CSVEKGQGAGDGYTF
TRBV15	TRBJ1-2	CATSREYTTNYGYTF
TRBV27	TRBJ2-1	CASSGLAGGPHNEQFF
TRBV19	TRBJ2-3	CASSGGQSTDTQYF